This record looks at one TCR beta chain sequence and its context. This may stem from a read error, because a much larger clone lies one nucleotide away. TCRdb itself ran the 5' RACE reads through MiXCR, one entry per CDR3 protein. The data contain roughly 220,000 distinct CDR3 sequences, 6.5% of them singletons. The data stem from a study of identical twins. This CDR3 has 17 amino acids. Healthy Caucasians, and only they, were the donors. The sample was also reused in another study, on T cells expressing NK-cell markers. That paper adds: TCR beta repertoires came from sorted CD3+CD56+NKG2C+, CD3+CD56+NKG2C- and CD3+CD56-NKG2C+ T cells.

The source of this sequence is a woman aged 18-29 years in good health. The V and J genes are TRBV12-3 or TRBV12-4 and TRBJ2-1; TRBD2 might be the D (6 bases). Sample: CD8+ T cells sorted from blood. Here the CDR3 DNA reads TGTGGCAGCAGTTCCCTACCGGGGTGGAGGGGCGACAATGAGCAGTTCTTC. Amino acid sequence: CGSSSLPGWRGDNEQFF.